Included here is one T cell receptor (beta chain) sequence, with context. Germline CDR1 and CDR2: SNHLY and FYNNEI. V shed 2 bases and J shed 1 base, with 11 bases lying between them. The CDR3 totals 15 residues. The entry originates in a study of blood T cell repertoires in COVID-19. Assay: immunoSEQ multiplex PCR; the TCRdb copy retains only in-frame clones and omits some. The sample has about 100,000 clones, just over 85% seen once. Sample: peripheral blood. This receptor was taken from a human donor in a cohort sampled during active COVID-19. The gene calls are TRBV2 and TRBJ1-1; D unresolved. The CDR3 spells CASSERQAKNTEAFF. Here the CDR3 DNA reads TGTGCCAGCAGTGAACGCCAGGCCAAGAACACTGAAGCTTTCTTT.